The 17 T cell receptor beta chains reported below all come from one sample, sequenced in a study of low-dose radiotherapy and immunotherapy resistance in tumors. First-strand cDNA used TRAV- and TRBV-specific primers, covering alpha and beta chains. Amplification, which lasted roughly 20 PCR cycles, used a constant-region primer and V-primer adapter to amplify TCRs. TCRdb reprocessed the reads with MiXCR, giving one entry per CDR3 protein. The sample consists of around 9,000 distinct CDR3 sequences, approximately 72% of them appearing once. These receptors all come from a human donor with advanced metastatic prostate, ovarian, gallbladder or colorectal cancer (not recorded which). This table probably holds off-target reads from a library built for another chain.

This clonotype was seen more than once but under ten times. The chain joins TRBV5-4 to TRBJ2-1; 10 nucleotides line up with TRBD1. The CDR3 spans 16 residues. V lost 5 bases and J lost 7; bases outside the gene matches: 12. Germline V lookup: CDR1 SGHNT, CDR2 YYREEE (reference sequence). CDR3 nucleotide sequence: TGTGCCAGCAGTGGGGCCCGGGACAGGGGTAAGAATGAGCAGTTCTTC. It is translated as CASSGARDRGKNEQFF.

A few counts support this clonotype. CDR3 sequence: CASMKERETIEQFF. CDR3 nucleotide sequence: TGTGCCAGCATGAAGGAGCGGGAGACAATTGAGCAGTTCTTC. V gene TRBV28 combines with J gene TRBJ2-1, with 8 nucleotides matching TRBD2. CDR1 is MDHEN, CDR2 SYDVKM, per germline. V lost 7 bases, J lost 9 bases, and 11 bases stayed unmatched. The CDR3 has 14 amino acids.

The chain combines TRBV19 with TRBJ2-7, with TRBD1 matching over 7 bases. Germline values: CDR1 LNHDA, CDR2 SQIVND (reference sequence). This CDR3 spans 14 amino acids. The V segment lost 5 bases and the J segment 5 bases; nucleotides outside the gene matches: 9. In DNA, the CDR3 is TGTGCCAGTAGTGCAGACAGGGAGAGGGACGAGCAGTACTTC. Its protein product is CASSADRERDEQYF. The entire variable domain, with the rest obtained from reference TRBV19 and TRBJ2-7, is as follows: DGGITQSPKYLFRKEGQNVTLSCEQNLNHDAMYWYRQDPGQGLRLIYYSQIVNDFQKGDIAEGYSVSREKKESFPLTVTSAQKNPTAFYLCASSADRERDEQYFGPGTRLTVT.

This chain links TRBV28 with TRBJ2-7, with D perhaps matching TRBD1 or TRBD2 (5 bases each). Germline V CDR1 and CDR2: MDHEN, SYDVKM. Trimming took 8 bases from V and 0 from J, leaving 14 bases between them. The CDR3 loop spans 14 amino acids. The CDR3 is CASSPWGSSYEQYF. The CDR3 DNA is TGTGCCAGCTCCCCGTGGGGGAGCTCCTACGAGCAGTACTTC. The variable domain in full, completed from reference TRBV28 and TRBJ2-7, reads DVKVTQSSRYLVKRTGEKVFLECVQDMDHENMFWYRQDPGLGLRLIYFSYDVKMKEKGDIPEGYSVSREKKERFSLILESASTNQTSMYLCASSPWGSSYEQYFGPGTRLTVT.

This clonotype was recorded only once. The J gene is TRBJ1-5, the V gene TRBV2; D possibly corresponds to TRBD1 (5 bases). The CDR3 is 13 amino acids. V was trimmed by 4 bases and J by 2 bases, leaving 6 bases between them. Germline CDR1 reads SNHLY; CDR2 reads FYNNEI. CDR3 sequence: CASSGGGNQPQHF. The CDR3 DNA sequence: TGTGCCAGCAGTGGGGGCGGCAATCAGCCCCAGCATTTT.

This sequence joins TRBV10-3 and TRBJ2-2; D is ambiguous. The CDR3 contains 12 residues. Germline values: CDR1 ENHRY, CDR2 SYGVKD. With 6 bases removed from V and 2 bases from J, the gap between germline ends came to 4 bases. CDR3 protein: CAIRGNTGELFF. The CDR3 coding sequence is TGTGCCATCAGAGGTAACACCGGGGAGCTGTTTTTT.

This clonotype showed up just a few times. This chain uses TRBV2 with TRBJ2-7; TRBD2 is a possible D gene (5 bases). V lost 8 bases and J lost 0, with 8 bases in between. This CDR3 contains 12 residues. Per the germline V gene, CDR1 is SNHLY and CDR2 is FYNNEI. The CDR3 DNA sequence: TGTGCCAGCGCTAGCAACTCCTACGAGCAGTACTTC. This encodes CASASNSYEQYF.

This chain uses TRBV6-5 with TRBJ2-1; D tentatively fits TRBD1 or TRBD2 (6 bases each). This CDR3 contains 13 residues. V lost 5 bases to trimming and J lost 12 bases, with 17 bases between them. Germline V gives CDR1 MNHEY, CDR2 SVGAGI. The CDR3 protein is CASSNNRAEGQFF. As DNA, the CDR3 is TGTGCCAGCAGTAACAACAGGGCGGAGGGGCAGTTCTTC.

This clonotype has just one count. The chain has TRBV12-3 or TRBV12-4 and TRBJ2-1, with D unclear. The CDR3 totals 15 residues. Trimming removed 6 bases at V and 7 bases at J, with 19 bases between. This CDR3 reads CASSPGPPWGNEQFF. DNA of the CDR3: TGTGCCAGCAGCCCTGGGCCACCGTGGGGAAATGAGCAGTTCTTC.

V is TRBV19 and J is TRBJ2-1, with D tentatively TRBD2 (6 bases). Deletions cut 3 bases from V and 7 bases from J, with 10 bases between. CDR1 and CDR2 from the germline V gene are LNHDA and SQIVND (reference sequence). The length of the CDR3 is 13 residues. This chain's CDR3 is CASSMRGLNEQFF. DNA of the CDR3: TGTGCCAGTAGTATGCGGGGACTTAATGAGCAGTTCTTC.

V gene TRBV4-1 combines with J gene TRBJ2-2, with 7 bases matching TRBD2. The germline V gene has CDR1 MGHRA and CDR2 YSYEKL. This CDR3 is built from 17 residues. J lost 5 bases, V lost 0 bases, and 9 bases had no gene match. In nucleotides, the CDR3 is TGCGCCAGCAGCCAAGATGGGGGGGGGATGAGGACCGGGGAGCTGTTTTTT. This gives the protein CASSQDGGGMRTGELFF.

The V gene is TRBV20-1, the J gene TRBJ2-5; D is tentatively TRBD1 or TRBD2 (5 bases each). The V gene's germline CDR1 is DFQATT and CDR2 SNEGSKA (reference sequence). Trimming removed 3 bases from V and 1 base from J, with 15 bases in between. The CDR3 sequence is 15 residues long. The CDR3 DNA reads TGCAGTGCTAGGGCAGCGGTAACAGGCCAAGAGACCCAGTACTTC. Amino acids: CSARAAVTGQETQYF.

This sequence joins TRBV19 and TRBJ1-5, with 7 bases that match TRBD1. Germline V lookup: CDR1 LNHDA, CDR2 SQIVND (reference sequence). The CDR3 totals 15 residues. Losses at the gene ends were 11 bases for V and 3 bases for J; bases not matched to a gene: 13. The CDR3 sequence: CAGGGQGVYNQPQHF. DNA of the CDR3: TGTGCCGGCGGTGGGCAGGGGGTATACAATCAGCCCCAGCATTTT.

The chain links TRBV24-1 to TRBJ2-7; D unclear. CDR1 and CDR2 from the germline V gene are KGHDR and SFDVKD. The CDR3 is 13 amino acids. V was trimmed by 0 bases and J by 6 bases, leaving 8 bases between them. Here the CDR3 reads CATSDLQHSEQYF. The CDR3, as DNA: TGTGCCACCAGTGATTTGCAACATTCCGAGCAGTACTTC.

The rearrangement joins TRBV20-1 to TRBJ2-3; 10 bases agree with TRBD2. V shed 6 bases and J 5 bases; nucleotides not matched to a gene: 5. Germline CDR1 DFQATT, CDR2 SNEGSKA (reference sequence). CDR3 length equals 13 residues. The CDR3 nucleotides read TGCAGTGCCCCCCTAGCGGGAGTAGATACGCAGTATTTT. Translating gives CSAPLAGVDTQYF.

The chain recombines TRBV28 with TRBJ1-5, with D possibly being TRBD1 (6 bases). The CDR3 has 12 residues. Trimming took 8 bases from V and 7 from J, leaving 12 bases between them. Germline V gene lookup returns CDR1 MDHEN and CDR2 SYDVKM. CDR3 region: CASHGGHQPQHF. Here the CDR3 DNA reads TGTGCCAGCCACGGGGGGCACCAGCCCCAGCATTTT.

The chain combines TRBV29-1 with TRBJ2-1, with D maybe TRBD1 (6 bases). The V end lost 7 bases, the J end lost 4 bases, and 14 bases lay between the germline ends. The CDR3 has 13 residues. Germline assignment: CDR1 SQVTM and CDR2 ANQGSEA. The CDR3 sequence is CSAQGLGYNEQFF. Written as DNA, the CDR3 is TGCAGCGCCCAGGGGCTCGGTTACAATGAGCAGTTCTTC.